The next 15 T cell receptor beta chains were all read from a single sample in a study of CD8 T cells in ankylosing spondylitis. Findings and limits, study-wide: A TCR beta motif of several highly homologous variants appeared characteristic of ankylosing spondylitis blood.

Antigens of these TCRs are unknown. TCRdb fed the 5' RACE reads into MiXCR, producing one record per CDR3 protein. The sample consists of around 480,000 distinct CDR3 sequences, approximately 17% of them appearing once. Sequencing used blood, either unsorted or a sorted T cell fraction (not recorded which). The source is a male donor with ankylosing spondylitis.

The V gene is TRBV7-9, the J gene TRBJ1-4; D remains ambiguous. Germline values: CDR1 SEHNR, CDR2 FQNEAQ (reference sequence). This CDR3 has 16 amino acids. V lost 1 base and J 7 bases, leaving 16 bases between the germline ends. CDR3 coding DNA: TGTGCCAGCAGCTTAGGCGGGGTGCTTAGCGGTGAAAAACTGTTTTTT. It is translated as CASSLGGVLSGEKLFF.

This clonotype was observed a few times. The rearrangement uses TRBV5-1 and TRBJ1-2; D remains unclear. This CDR3 spans 13 amino acids. The V end was cut by 4 bases, the J end by 6 bases, with 13 bases between. Germline V gene lookup returns CDR1 SGHRS and CDR2 YFSETQ. CDR3 nucleotides: TGCGCCAGCAGCGTCAACGGGTTTGATGGCTACACCTTC. The encoded protein is CASSVNGFDGYTF.

V usage is TRBV7-2 and J usage is TRBJ2-7; D ambiguous. V was clipped by 5 bases and J by 2 bases, with 13 bases between them. The CDR3 spans 14 residues. CDR1 and CDR2 from the germline V gene are SGHTA and FQGNSA. As DNA, the CDR3 is TGTGCCAGCAGCCTACCCGTGGCGACCTACGAGCAGTACTTC. Amino acids: CASSLPVATYEQYF.

This clonotype was counted a single time. The CDR3 DNA is TGCAGTGCTTCCCCAGCGGGAGGGCCCATCACCGGGGAGCTGTTTTTT. Encoded protein: CSASPAGGPITGELFF. V usage is TRBV20-1 and J usage is TRBJ2-2; 10 nucleotides align to TRBD2. The CDR3 contains 16 residues. Germline trimming cut 5 bases from V and 4 bases from J; bases unmatched to any gene: 10. In germline, CDR1 is DFQATT, CDR2 SNEGSKA (reference sequence).

V and J are TRBV2 and TRBJ2-2, with 10 positions matching TRBD2. V gave up 4 bases and J gave up 7 bases; unmatched junction bases: 9. CDR1 SNHLY and CDR2 FYNNEI come from the germline V gene. The CDR3 has 16 amino acids. Here the CDR3 reads CASSVIALAGFGELFF. The DNA for the CDR3 is TGTGCCAGCAGTGTCATAGCACTAGCGGGATTCGGGGAGCTGTTTTTT.

This clonotype was seen at least ten times. J is TRBJ1-2 and V is TRBV6-5; 8 positions match TRBD1. The CDR3 loop spans 15 amino acids. Looked up from germline, CDR1 is MNHEY and CDR2 is SVGAGI. Trimming at V came to 2 bases and at J to 3 bases, leaving 5 bases not matched to a gene. The CDR3 DNA sequence: TGTGCCAGCAGTTACGACGGACAGGGACACTATGGCTACACCTTC. It translates to CASSYDGQGHYGYTF.

This clonotype has more than one count but fewer than ten. The chain uses TRBV5-1 and TRBJ2-2; TRBD1 is a possible D gene (5 bases). Germline V gene data show CDR1 as SGHRS and CDR2 as YFSETQ. V gave up 5 bases and J gave up 1 base, with 18 bases separating them. The CDR3 totals 17 residues. The DNA of the CDR3 is TGCGCCAGCAGAAGGCCTACAGGTCCTCAGAACACCGGGGAGCTGTTTTTT. Amino acids: CASRRPTGPQNTGELFF.

The chain combines TRBV3-1 with TRBJ2-1; the D call may be TRBD1 or TRBD2 (5 bases each). Germline CDR1 and CDR2: LGHDT and YNNKEL (reference sequence). The CDR3 sequence is 17 residues long. V was clipped by 0 bases and J by 1 base, with 13 bases between them. CDR3 nucleotides: TGTGCCAGCAGCCAAGATCGGGGACGGGTATCCTACAATGAGCAGTTCTTC. Its protein is CASSQDRGRVSYNEQFF.

The CDR3 nucleotides are TGTGCCAGCAGCTCCCCCCAGGGATTCTCCTACAATGAGCAGTTCTTC. Its protein is CASSSPQGFSYNEQFF. The chain recombines TRBV11-1 with TRBJ2-1; tentative D call: TRBD1 (5 bases). Germline V CDR1 and CDR2: SGHAT, FQDESV (reference sequence). V lost 4 bases and J 0 bases, leaving 13 bases between the germline ends. This CDR3 region has 16 residues. The full variable domain, in which reference TRBV11-1 and TRBJ2-1 provide the parts outside the CDR3, is EAEVAQSPRYKITEKSQAVAFWCDPISGHATLYWYRQILGQGPELLVQFQDESVVDDSQLPKDRFSAERLKGVDSTLKIQPAELGDSAMYLCASSSPQGFSYNEQFFGPGTRLTVL.

In its sample, this clonotype was seen a few times. V and J are TRBV20-1 and TRBJ1-2; the match to TRBD1 covers 7 bases. In germline, CDR1 is DFQATT, CDR2 SNEGSKA (reference sequence). CDR3 length equals 14 residues. V was pared by 6 bases and J by 2 bases, with 9 bases of the junction left unmatched. CDR3 sequence reads: CSAAPRGANYGYTF. For the CDR3, the DNA is TGCAGTGCCGCTCCCAGGGGGGCCAACTATGGCTACACCTTC.

This clonotype was recorded at least ten times. The genes are TRBV5-1 and TRBJ1-1, with 11 bases that match TRBD1. The CDR3 sequence is 15 residues long. V lost 4 bases and J lost 5; bases outside the gene matches: 7. CDR1 SGHRS and CDR2 YFSETQ come from the germline V gene. CDR3 bases: TGCGCCAGCAGCCGGACGGACAGGGGGCTTACTGAAGCTTTCTTT. As protein: CASSRTDRGLTEAFF.

The V call is TRBV20-1, the J call TRBJ1-1, with TRBD1 matching over 8 bases. The CDR3 length is 11 residues. Trimming cost V 6 bases and J 8 bases; bases outside gene matches: 5. Germline CDR1 is DFQATT and CDR2 is SNEGSKA (reference sequence). This chain's CDR3 is CSAEGQGEAFF. In DNA form, the CDR3 reads TGCAGTGCGGAAGGACAGGGAGAAGCTTTCTTT.

This clonotype turned up a few times. This chain connects TRBV10-2 to TRBJ2-7; 13 nucleotides match TRBD2. This CDR3 is built from 16 residues. Germline CDR1 is WSHSY and CDR2 is SAAADI. The V gene end was trimmed by 3 bases and the J gene end by 7 bases; junction bases not matched to a gene: 9. CDR3 sequence: CASSDLGLAGVGEQYF. CDR3 DNA sequence: TGCGCCAGCAGTGACCTCGGACTAGCGGGAGTTGGAGAGCAGTACTTC.

The chain couples TRBV7-3 to TRBJ1-1; tentatively, D is TRBD1 (6 bases). The germline V and J ends were trimmed by 4 bases and 0 bases, with 15 bases remaining between them. The CDR3 sequence is 16 residues long. Germline V gives CDR1 SGHTA, CDR2 FQGTGA. The CDR3 region is CASSSGGRGVNTEAFF. The CDR3 region has the DNA TGTGCCAGCAGCTCGGGGGGAAGGGGGGTGAACACTGAAGCTTTCTTT.

This rearrangement joins TRBV24-1 to TRBJ2-3; 7 bases are a match to TRBD2. V lost 4 bases, J lost 7 bases, and 1 base stayed unmatched. Germline CDR1 and CDR2: KGHDR and SFDVKD. This CDR3 region has 12 residues. CDR3 residues: CATSDGRNTQYF. As DNA, the CDR3 is TGTGCCACCAGTGACGGGAGGAATACGCAGTATTTT.